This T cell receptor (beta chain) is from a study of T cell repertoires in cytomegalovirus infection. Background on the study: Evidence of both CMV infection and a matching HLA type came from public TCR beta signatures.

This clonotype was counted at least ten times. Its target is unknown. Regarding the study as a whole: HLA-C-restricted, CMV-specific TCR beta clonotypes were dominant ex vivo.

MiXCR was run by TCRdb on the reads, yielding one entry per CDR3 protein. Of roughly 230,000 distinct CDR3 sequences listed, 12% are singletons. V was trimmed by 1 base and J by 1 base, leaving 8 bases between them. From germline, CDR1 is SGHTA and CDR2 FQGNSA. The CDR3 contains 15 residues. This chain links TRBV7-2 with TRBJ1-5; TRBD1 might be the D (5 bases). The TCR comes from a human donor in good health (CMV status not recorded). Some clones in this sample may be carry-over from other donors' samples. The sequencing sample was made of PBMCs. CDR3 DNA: TGTGCCAGCAGCTTAGGGCGGGGGAGCAATCAGCCCCAGCATTTT. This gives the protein CASSLGRGSNQPQHF.